Here is one TCR beta chain with its context. Its matching antigen is unknown. The sample comes from a study of T cells in Graves' hyperthyroidism and ophthalmopathy. General study findings and limits: A 13 V-J signature model discriminated ophthalmopathy versus stable hyperthyroidism. Researchers found most expanded thyroid clonotypes above 0.001 in blood as well.

Graves' hyperthyroidism qualified as stable when ophthalmopathy did not progress within 18 months. The CDR3 extends over 15 amino acids. Germline CDR1 is SGHTA and CDR2 is FQGNSA. The ends were cut back, 5 bases at V and 0 bases at J, with 14 bases in the middle. Using RNA transcripts as the source, TCR beta CDR3 regions were amplified. The HTBI primer set was used in a first-round RT-PCR of the TCR CDR3. MiXCR, run by TCRdb on the multiplex PCR reads, gives a single entry per CDR3 protein. The data contain under 700,000 distinct CDR3 sequences, around 45% of them singletons. V gene TRBV7-2 combines with J gene TRBJ2-7; maybe TRBD1 (6 bases). The sequencing sample was made of peripheral blood or thyroid tissue (not recorded which). This receptor was identified in a woman aged 18-29 years with Graves' hyperthyroidism. CDR3 amino acids: CASSPSTGNSYEQYF. In DNA form, the CDR3 reads TGTGCCAGCAGCCCCTCGACAGGCAACTCCTACGAGCAGTACTTC.